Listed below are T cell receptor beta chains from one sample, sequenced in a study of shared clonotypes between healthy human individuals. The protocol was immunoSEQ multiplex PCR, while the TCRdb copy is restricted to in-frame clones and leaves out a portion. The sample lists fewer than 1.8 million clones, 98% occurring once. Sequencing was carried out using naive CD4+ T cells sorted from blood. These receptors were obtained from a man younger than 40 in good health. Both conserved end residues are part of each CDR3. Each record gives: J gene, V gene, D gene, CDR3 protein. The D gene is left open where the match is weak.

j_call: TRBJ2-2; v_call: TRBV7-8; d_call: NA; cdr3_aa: CASSFRGTGELFF
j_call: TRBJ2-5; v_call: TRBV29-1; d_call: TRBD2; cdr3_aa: CSVESSGETQYF
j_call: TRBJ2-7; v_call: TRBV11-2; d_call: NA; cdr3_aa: CASSLAPSYEQYF
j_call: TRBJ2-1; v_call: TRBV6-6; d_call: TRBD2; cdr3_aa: CASSFSGTSYNEQFF
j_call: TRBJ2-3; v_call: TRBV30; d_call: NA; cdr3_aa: CAWKNSPGGDTQYF
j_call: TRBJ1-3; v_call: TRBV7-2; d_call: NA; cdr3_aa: CASSLLGIGNTIYF
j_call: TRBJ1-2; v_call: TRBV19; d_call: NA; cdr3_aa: CASTNSAVDGYTF
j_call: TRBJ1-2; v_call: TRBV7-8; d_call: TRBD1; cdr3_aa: CASSPNRDRAKGYTF
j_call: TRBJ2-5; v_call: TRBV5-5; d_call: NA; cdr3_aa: CASSRGAVETQYF
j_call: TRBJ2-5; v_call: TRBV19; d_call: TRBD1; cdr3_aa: CASSRSSRDRLQETQYF
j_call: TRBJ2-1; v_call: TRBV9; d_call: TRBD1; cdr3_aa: CASSVTGVSGNEQFF
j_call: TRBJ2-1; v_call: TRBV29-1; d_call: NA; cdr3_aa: CSSGGLYQFHEQFF
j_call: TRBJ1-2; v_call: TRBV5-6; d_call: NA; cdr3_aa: CASSSSFDDRIGGYTF
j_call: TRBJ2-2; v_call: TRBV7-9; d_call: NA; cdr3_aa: CASIPTSTGELFF
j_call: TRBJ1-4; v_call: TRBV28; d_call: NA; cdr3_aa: CASRKPDGYEKLFF
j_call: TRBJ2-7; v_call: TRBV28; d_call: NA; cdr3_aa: CASSTPYEQYF
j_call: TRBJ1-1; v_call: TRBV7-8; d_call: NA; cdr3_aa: CASALGGGTEAFF
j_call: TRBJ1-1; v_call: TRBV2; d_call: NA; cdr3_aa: CASRALLGDTEAFF
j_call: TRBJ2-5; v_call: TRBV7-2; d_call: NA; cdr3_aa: CASSLFRPSRGVTQYF
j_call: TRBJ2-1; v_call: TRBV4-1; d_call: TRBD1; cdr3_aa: CASSQVNPGGIDEQFF
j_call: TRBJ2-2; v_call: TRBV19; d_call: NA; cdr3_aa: CASSIDQVRGELFF
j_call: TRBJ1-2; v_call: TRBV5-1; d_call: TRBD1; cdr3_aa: CASSSIPQGAGGYTF
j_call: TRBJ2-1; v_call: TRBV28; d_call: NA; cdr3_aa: CASSLPGGSSYNEQFF
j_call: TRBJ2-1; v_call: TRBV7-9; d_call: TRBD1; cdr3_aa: CASSLYRGVSWSYNEQFF
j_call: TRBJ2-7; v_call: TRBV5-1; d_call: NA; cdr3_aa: CASSGGIYEQYF
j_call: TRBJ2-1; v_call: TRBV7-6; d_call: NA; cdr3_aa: CASSLATSGGYNEQFF
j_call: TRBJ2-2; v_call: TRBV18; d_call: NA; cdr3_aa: CASSGAAGTNTGELFF
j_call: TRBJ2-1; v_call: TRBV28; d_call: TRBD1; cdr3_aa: CASSLVGQGDNEQFF